The T cell receptor (beta chain) under discussion was sequenced for a study of blood T cell repertoires in COVID-19. Turning to the study itself: In each case, the material was cDNA or gDNA derived from T cells, B-cell-depleted T cells, or PBMCs.

Germline V gene lookup returns CDR1 SGHRS and CDR2 YFSETQ. The CDR3 contains 14 residues. The ends lost 5 bases at V and 8 bases at J; junction bases unmatched: 7. The assay was immunoSEQ multiplex PCR, and TCRdb's table has in-frame clones only and misses some. The sample includes fewer than 200,000 clones, around 74% of them seen just once. This TCR came from a man in his 70s with acute or convalescent COVID-19. The V and J genes are TRBV5-1 and TRBJ1-4, with 9 bases that match TRBD1. The sample comprised peripheral blood. The CDR3 nucleotides are TGCGCCAGCAGTGACGGACAGGGGATGGAAAAACTGTTTTTT. It codes for CASSDGQGMEKLFF.